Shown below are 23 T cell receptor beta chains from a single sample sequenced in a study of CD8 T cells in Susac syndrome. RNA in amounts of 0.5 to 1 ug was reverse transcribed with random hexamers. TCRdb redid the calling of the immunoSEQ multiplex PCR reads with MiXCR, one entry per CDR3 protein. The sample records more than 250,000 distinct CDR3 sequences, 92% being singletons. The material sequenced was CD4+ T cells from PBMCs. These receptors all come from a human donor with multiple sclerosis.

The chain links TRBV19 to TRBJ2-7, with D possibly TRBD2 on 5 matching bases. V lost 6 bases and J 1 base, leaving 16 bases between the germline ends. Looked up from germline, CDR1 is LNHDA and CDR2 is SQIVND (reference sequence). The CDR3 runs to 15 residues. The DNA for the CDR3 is TGTGCCAGTAGGGCAGGTAGAGGGATTTCCTACGAGCAGTACTTC. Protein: CASRAGRGISYEQYF.

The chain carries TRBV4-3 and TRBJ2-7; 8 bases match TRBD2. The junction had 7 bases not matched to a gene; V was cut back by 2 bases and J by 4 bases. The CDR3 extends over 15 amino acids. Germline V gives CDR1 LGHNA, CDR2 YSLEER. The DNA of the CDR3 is TGCGCCAGCAGCCAACACACAGGCGGGGGGTACGAGCAGTACTTC. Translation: CASSQHTGGGYEQYF.

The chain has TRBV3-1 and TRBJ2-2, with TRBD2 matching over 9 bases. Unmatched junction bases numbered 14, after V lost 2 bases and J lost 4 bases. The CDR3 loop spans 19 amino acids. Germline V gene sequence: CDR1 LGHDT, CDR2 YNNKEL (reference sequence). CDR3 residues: CASSQFLAGMGSGTGELFF. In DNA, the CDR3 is TGTGCCAGCAGCCAATTCCTAGCGGGGATGGGGTCGGGCACCGGGGAGCTGTTTTTT.

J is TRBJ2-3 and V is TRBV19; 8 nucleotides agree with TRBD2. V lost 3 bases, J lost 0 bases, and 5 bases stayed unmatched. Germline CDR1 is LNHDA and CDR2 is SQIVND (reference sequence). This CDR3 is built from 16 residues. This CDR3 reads CASSMRTSQSTDTQYF. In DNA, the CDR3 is TGTGCCAGTAGTATGAGGACTAGCCAAAGCACAGATACGCAGTATTTT.

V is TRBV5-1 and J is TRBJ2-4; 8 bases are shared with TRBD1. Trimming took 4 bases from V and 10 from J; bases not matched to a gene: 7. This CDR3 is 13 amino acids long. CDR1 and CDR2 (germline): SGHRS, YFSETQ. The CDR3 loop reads CASSPDRGRIQYF. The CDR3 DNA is TGCGCCAGCAGCCCCGACAGGGGACGGATTCAGTACTTC.

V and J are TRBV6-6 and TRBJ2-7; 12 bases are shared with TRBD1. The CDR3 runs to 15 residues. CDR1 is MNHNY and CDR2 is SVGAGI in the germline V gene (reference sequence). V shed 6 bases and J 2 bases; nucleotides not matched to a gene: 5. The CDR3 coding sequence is TGTGCCAGCAGCCGACGGGACAGGGGGCCCTACGAGCAGTACTTC. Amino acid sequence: CASSRRDRGPYEQYF.

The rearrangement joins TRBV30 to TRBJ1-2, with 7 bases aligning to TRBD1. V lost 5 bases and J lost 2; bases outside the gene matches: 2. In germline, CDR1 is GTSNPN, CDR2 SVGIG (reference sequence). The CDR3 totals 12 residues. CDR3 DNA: TGTGCCTGGCAGGGGGGAAACTATGGCTACACCTTC. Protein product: CAWQGGNYGYTF.

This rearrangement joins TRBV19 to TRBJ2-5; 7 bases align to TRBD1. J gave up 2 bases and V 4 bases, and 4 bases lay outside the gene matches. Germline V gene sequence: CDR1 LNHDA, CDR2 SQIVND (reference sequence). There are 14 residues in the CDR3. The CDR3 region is CASSTPGQQETQYF. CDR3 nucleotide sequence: TGTGCCAGTAGTACGCCGGGACAGCAAGAGACCCAGTACTTC.

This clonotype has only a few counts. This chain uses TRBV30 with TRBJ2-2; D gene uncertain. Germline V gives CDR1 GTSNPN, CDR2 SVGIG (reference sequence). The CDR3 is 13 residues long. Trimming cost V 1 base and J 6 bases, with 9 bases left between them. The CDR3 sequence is CAWSAGIAGELFF. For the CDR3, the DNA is TGTGCCTGGAGTGCAGGTATCGCCGGGGAGCTGTTTTTT.

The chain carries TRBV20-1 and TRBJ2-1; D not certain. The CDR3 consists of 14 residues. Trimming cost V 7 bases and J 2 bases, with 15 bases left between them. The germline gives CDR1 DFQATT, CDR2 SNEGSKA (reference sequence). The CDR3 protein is CSVTPTQAYNEQFF. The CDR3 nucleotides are TGCAGTGTCACTCCTACCCAGGCCTACAATGAGCAGTTCTTC.

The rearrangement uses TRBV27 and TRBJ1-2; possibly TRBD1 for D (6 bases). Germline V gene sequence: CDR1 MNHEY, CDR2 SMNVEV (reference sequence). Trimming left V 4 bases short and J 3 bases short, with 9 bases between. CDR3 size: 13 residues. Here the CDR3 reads CASSSYRDYGYTF. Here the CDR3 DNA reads TGTGCCAGCAGTTCTTACAGGGACTATGGCTACACCTTC.

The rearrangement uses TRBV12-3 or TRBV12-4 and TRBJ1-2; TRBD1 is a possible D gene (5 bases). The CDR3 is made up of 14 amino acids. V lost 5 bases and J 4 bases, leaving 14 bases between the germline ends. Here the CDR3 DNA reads TGTGCCAGCAGTCCAAGGGGACCGCCCTATGGCTACACCTTC. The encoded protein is CASSPRGPPYGYTF.

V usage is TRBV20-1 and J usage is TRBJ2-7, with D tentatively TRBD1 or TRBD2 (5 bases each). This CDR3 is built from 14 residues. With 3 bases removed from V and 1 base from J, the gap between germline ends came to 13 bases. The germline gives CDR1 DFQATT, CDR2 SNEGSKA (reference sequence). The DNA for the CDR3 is TGCAGTGCTAGCCGGGACCAGCCGTCCTACGAGCAGTACTTC. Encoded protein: CSASRDQPSYEQYF.

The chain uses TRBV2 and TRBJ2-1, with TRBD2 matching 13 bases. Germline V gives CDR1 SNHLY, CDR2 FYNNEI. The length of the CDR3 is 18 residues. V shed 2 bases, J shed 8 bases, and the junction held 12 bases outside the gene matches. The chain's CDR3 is CASSETPSGTSGAHEQFF. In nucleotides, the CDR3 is TGTGCCAGCAGTGAAACCCCTTCGGGGACTAGCGGGGCCCATGAGCAGTTCTTC.

The CDR3 is CSVEEAPGGDGYTF. The CDR3 coding sequence is TGCAGCGTTGAAGAAGCCCCAGGGGGCGATGGCTACACCTTC. The chain has TRBV29-1 and TRBJ1-2, with TRBD1 matching over 8 bases. With V trimmed by 0 bases and J by 6 bases, 6 bases remained unmatched. This CDR3 has 14 amino acids. Germline loops: CDR1 SQVTM, CDR2 ANQGSEA.

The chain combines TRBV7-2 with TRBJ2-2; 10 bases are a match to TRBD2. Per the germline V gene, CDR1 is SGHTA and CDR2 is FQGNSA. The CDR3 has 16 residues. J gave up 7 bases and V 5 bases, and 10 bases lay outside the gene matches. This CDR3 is CASSRRLAGLSGELFF. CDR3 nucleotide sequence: TGTGCCAGCAGCCGCCGACTAGCGGGTCTGAGCGGGGAGCTGTTTTTT. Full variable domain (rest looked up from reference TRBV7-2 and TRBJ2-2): GAGVSQSPSNKVTEKGKDVELRCDPISGHTALYWYRQSLGQGLEFLIYFQGNSAPDKSGLPSDRFSAERTGGSVSTLTIQRTQQEDSAVYLCASSRRLAGLSGELFFGEGSRLTVL.

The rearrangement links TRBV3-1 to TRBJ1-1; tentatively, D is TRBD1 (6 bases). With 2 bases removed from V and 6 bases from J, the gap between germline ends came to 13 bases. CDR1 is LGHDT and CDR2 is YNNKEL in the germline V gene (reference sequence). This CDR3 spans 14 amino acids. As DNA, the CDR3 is TGTGCCAGCAGCCAAAGTACCGGGGGCCCTGAAGCTTTCTTT. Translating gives CASSQSTGGPEAFF.

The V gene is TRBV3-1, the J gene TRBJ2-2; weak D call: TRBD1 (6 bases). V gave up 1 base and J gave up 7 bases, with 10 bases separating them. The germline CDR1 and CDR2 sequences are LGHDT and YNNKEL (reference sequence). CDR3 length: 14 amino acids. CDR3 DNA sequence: TGTGCCAGCAGCCAAGCGAACAGGGTCGGGGAGCTGTTTTTT. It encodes CASSQANRVGELFF.

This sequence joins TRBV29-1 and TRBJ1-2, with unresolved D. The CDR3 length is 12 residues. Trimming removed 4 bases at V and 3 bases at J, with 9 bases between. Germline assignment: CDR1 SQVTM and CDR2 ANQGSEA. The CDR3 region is CSVVTGDYGYTF. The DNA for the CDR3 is TGCAGCGTTGTGACGGGTGACTATGGCTACACCTTC.

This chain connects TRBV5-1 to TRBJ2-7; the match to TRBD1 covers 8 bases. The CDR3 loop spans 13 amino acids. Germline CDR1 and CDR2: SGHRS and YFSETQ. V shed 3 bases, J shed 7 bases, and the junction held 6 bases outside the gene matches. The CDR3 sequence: CASSSGQGGEQYF. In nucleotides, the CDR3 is TGCGCCAGCAGCTCCGGACAGGGTGGAGAGCAGTACTTC. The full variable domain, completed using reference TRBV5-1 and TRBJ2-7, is KAGVTQTPRYLIKTRGQQVTLSCSPISGHRSVSWYQQTPGQGLQFLFEYFSETQRNKGNFPGRFSGRQFSNSRSEMNVSTLELGDSALYLCASSSGQGGEQYFGPGTRLTVT.

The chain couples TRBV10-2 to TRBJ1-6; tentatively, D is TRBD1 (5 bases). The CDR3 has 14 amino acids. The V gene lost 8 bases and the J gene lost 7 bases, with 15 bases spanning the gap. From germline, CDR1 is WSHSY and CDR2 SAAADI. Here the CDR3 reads CASGAVGENSPLHF. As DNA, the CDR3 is TGCGCCAGCGGGGCCGTGGGGGAAAATTCACCCCTCCACTTT.

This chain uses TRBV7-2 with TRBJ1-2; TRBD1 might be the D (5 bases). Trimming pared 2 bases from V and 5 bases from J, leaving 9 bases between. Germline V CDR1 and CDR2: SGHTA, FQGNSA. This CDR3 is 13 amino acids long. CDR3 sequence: CASSLSPGYGYTF. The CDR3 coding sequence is TGTGCCAGCAGCTTATCTCCAGGGTATGGCTACACCTTC.

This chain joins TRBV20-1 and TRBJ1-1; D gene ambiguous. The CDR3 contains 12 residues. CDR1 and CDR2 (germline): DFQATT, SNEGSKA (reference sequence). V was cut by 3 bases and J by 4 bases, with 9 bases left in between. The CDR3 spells CSASWRGTEAFF. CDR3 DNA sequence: TGCAGTGCTAGCTGGCGGGGCACTGAAGCTTTCTTT.